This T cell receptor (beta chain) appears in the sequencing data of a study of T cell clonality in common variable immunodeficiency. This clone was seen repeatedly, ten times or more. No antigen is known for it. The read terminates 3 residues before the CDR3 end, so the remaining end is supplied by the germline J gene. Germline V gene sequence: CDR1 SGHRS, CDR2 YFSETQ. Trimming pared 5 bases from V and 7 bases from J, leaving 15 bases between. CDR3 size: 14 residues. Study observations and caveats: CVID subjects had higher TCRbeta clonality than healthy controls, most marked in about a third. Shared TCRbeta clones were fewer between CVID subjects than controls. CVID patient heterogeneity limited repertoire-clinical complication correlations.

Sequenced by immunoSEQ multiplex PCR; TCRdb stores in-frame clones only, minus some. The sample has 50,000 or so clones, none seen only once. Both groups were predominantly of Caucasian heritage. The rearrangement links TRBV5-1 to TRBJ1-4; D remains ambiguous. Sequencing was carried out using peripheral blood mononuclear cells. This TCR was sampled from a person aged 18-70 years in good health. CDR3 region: CASSPSAPGEKLFF. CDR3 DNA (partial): TGCGCCAGCAGTCCGAGTGCCCCGGGTGAAAAA.